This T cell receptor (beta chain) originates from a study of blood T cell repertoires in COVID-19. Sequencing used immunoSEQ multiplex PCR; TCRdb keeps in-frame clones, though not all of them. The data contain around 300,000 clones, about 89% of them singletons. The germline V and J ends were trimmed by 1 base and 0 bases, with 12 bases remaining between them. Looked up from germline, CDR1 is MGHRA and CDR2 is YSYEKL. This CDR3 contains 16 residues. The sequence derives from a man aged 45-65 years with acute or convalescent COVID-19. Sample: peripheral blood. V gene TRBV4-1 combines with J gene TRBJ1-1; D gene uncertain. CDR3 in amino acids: CASSQGGRGMNTEAFF. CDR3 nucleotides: TGCGCCAGCAGCCAAGGAGGGCGGGGAATGAACACTGAAGCTTTCTTT.